These T cell receptor beta chains were read from a single sample in a study of glioma-infiltrating T cells after dendritic cell vaccination. Sequencing was performed with immunoSEQ multiplex PCR; in TCRdb, only in-frame clones are kept and a portion is missing. Among 90,000 to 140,000 clones listed, around 87% were seen once. The sample in question was blood, obtained after dendritic cell vaccination. The receptors shown here come from a human donor with glioblastoma. Each CDR3 is given with its conserved first and last residue. A D gene is named only where the DNA matches it firmly. Size is omitted from some rows. Given values are once, few, many or a class for expanded clones.

v_gene	len	d_gene	j_gene	abundance	CDR3aa	CDR3nt
TRBV5-1	14	TRBD1	TRBJ2-3	-	CASSSGQGTDTQYF	TGCGCCAGCAGCTCGGGACAGGGAACAGATACGCAGTATTTT
TRBV4-2	15	-	TRBJ2-1	-	CASSQDGQGIGVQFF	TGTGCCAGCAGCCAAGACGGGCAGGGAATAGGTGTGCAGTTCTTC
TRBV2	12	-	TRBJ2-7	-	CASSELAPRLYF	TGTGCCAGCAGTGAACTGGCTCCCCGACTGTACTTC
TRBV6-6	15	-	TRBJ2-2	-	CASSYFGTKTGELFF	TGTGCCAGCAGTTACTTCGGGACAAAAACCGGGGAGCTGTTTTTT
TRBV7-9	15	-	TRBJ1-3	-	CASKPGEQPGNTIYF	TGTGCCAGCAAACCCGGGGAACAGCCCGGAAACACCATATATTTT
TRBV11-2	17	TRBD2	TRBJ2-7	-	CASSLDDVAGGHYEQYF	TGTGCCAGCAGCTTAGATGACGTGGCGGGAGGGCACTACGAGCAGTACTTC
TRBV12-5	16	-	TRBJ2-1	-	CASGLVLGGSDNEQFF	TGTGCTAGTGGTTTGGTACTAGGGGGTAGTGACAATGAGCAGTTCTTC
TRBV6-1	13	-	TRBJ2-5	-	CASSAGLGETQYF	TGTGCCAGCAGTGCGGGACTTGGGGAGACCCAGTACTTC
TRBV11-2	12	-	TRBJ2-7	-	CASSLGQGGGHF	TGTGCCAGCAGCTTAGGACAGGGAGGAGGCCACTTC
TRBV2	15	TRBD2	TRBJ2-7	-	CASRGGTSGSYEQYF	TGTGCCAGCAGGGGGGGGACTAGCGGGAGCTACGAGCAGTACTTC
TRBV7-3	17	-	TRBJ2-6	-	CASSLTATESGANVLTF	TGTGCCAGCAGCTTAACTGCAACAGAGTCTGGGGCCAACGTCCTGACTTTC
TRBV5-1	15	TRBD2	TRBJ2-1	-	CASSSSGSSYNEQFF	TGCGCCAGCAGCTCTAGCGGGAGCTCCTACAATGAGCAGTTCTTC
TRBV11-2	14	-	TRBJ2-7	-	CASSPEVGGGEQYF	TGTGCCAGCAGCCCCGAGGTGGGGGGAGGCGAGCAGTACTTC
TRBV6-1	15	TRBD1	TRBJ1-2	-	CASRPGQGAYYGYTF	TGTGCCAGCAGACCGGGACAGGGGGCTTACTATGGCTACACCTTC
TRBV7-8	13	-	TRBJ2-7	-	CASSFQGGYEQYF	TGTGCCAGCAGCTTCCAGGGCGGATACGAGCAGTACTTC
TRBV6-5	15	-	TRBJ1-2	-	CASRPPEGPNYGYTF	TGTGCCAGCAGACCCCCGGAGGGCCCTAACTATGGCTACACCTTC
TRBV10-2	12	-	TRBJ2-1	-	CASSVARNEQFF	TGCGCCAGCAGCGTAGCACGCAATGAGCAGTTCTTC
TRBV6-5	15	TRBD2	TRBJ2-3	once	CASSPGLAGVNTQYF	TGTGCCAGCAGTCCTGGACTAGCGGGAGTCAACACGCAGTATTTT
TRBV5-5	16	-	TRBJ2-3	-	CASSQVSVGSTDTQYF	TGTGCCAGCAGCCAGGTTAGCGTAGGTAGCACAGATACGCAGTATTTT
TRBV11-1	13	-	TRBJ2-1	-	CASSLGRGDEQFF	TGTGCCAGCAGCTTAGGCAGGGGGGATGAGCAGTTCTTC
TRBV18	14	-	TRBJ2-3	-	CASSPPVSTDTQYF	TGTGCCAGCTCACCACCCGTAAGCACAGATACGCAGTATTTT
TRBV7-2	15	-	TRBJ2-7	-	CASSIRGGSSYEQYF	TGTGCCAGCAGCATAAGGGGCGGTAGCTCCTACGAGCAGTACTTC
TRBV10-2	12	-	TRBJ2-7	-	CASRPGAYEQYF	TGCGCCAGCAGACCAGGGGCCTACGAGCAGTACTTC
TRBV9	20	TRBD2	TRBJ2-1	-	CASSARAGTSGYPSYNEQFF	TGTGCCAGCAGCGCAAGAGCCGGGACTAGCGGGTACCCTTCCTACAATGAGCAGTTCTTC
TRBV18	14	-	TRBJ1-2	-	CASSPMAANYGYTF	TGTGCCAGCTCACCTATGGCTGCTAACTATGGCTACACCTTC
TRBV6-5	13	TRBD1	TRBJ1-5	-	CATRQGVNQPQHF	TGTGCCACCAGACAGGGGGTCAATCAGCCCCAGCATTTT
TRBV12-5	13	TRBD2	TRBJ2-7	-	CASGRLAGGEQYF	TGTGCTAGTGGTAGACTAGCGGGAGGTGAGCAGTACTTC
TRBV5-4	16	TRBD2	TRBJ2-5	-	CASSPGLAGVRETQYF	TGTGCCAGCAGCCCTGGACTAGCGGGAGTTAGGGAGACCCAGTACTTC
TRBV6-6	16	-	TRBJ2-7	-	CASSYSVAVPSYEQYF	TGTGCCAGCAGTTACTCTGTAGCGGTACCATCCTACGAGCAGTACTTC
TRBV19	11	-	TRBJ1-1	-	CASIFLTEAFF	TGTGCCAGTATATTCCTTACTGAAGCTTTCTTT
TRBV27	15	TRBD1	TRBJ1-1	-	CASSLLTGGSTEAFF	TGTGCCAGCAGTTTGCTGACAGGGGGCAGCACTGAAGCTTTCTTT
TRBV5-6	16	TRBD1	TRBJ2-7	-	CASSLGPGQGSYEQYF	TGTGCCAGCAGCTTGGGCCCGGGACAGGGCTCCTACGAGCAGTACTTC
TRBV28	13	TRBD1	TRBJ1-5	-	CASRQGNWQPQHF	TGTGCCAGCAGACAGGGGAACTGGCAGCCCCAGCATTTT
TRBV30	14	-	TRBJ2-2	once	CAWSVDNGAGELFF	TGTGCCTGGAGCGTAGACAACGGGGCCGGGGAGCTGTTTTTT
TRBV6-5	15	TRBD1	TRBJ1-1	-	CASSSPGGTNTEAFF	TGTGCCAGCAGTTCTCCAGGGGGGACGAACACTGAAGCTTTCTTT
TRBV7-9	12	-	TRBJ1-5	-	CASSLSSSPQHF	TGTGCCAGCAGCTTGTCTTCCTCGCCCCAGCATTTT
TRBV5-1	15	TRBD2	TRBJ2-1	-	CASSLEAGVNNEQFF	TGCGCCAGCAGCTTGGAGGCGGGAGTAAACAATGAGCAGTTCTTC
TRBV11-2	15	-	TRBJ2-2	-	CASSLRLANTGELFF	TGTGCCAGCAGCTTAAGGCTAGCTAACACCGGGGAGCTGTTTTTT
TRBV6-5	15	TRBD2	TRBJ2-3	-	CASRGLAASTDTQYF	TGTGCCAGCAGAGGACTAGCGGCTAGCACAGATACGCAGTATTTT
TRBV10-2	14	TRBD1	TRBJ1-1	-	CASRGQGLNTEAFF	TGCGCCAGCAGGGGACAGGGGCTGAACACTGAAGCTTTCTTT
TRBV7-8	16	TRBD2	TRBJ2-5	-	CASSPRLAGRPETQYF	TGTGCCAGCAGCCCCAGACTAGCGGGGCGACCAGAGACCCAGTACTTC